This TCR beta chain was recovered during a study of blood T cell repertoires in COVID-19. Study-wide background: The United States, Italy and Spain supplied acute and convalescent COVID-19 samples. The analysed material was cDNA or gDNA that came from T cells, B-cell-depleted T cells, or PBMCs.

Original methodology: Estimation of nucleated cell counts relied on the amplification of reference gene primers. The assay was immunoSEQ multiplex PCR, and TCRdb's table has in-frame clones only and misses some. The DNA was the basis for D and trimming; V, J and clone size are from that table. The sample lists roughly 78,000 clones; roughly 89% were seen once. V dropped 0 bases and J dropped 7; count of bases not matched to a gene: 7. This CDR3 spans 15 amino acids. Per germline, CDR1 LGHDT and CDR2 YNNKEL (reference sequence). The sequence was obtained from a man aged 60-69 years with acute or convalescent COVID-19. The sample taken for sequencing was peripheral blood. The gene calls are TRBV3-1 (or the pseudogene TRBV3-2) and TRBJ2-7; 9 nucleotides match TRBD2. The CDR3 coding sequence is TGTGCCAGCAGCCAAGATTTAGCGGGAGTGAGGGAGCAGTACTTC. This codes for CASSQDLAGVREQYF.